This passage covers 14 T cell receptor beta chains from one sample sequenced in a study of blood T cell repertoires in COVID-19. The table came from immunoSEQ multiplex PCR; TCRdb's copy has only in-frame clones and leaves some out. This sample yields over 250,000 clones, of which 75% to 95% are seen a single time; 2% to 3% belongs to the top ten. The sequenced material came from peripheral blood. These receptors were obtained from a person aged 18-29 years with COVID-19, enrolled during active disease.

The rearrangement uses TRBV19 and TRBJ2-1, with 7 bases that match TRBD2. Germline trimming cut 3 bases from V and 9 bases from J; bases unmatched to any gene: 11. This CDR3 region has 15 residues. Germline V gene lookup returns CDR1 LNHDA and CDR2 SQIVND (reference sequence). This CDR3 is CASSMTLLGRGEQFF. In nucleotides, the CDR3 is TGTGCCAGTAGTATGACCCTATTGGGGAGGGGTGAGCAGTTCTTC.

The chain employs TRBV9 and TRBJ2-7; no firm D call. The germline V and J ends were trimmed by 2 bases and 2 bases, with 14 bases remaining between them. This CDR3 contains 15 residues. Germline CDR1 is SGDLS and CDR2 is YYNGEE. The CDR3 is CASSVGYEPPYEQYF. The CDR3 DNA is TGTGCCAGCAGCGTTGGTTATGAGCCCCCCTACGAGCAGTACTTC.

This CDR3 reads CATKDRQGPYNSPLHF. CDR3 bases: TGTGCCACTAAAGATCGACAGGGCCCTTATAATTCACCCCTCCACTTT. This chain joins TRBV19 and TRBJ1-6, with 7 positions matching TRBD1. Per germline, CDR1 LNHDA and CDR2 SQIVND (reference sequence). This CDR3 contains 16 residues. V trimming: 10 bases; J trimming: 4 bases; junction bases outside the gene matches: 13.

This chain uses TRBV9 with TRBJ1-6; weak D call: TRBD1 (5 bases). The CDR3 contains 14 residues. Trimming stripped 0 bases from V and 9 bases from J, with 10 bases between. Germline V gives CDR1 SGDLS, CDR2 YYNGEE. The CDR3, as DNA: TGTGCCAGCAGCGTAGTGAGCGGGGGTTCACCCCTCCACTTT. Its translation: CASSVVSGGSPLHF.

The CDR3 DNA sequence: TGTGCCAGCAGCGAAGGGGGAGGTTCACCCCTCCACTTT. Its protein product is CASSEGGGSPLHF. The chain combines TRBV25-1 with TRBJ1-6; D perhaps matches TRBD1 (6 bases). The CDR3 runs 13 residues. V lost 6 bases to trimming and J lost 9 bases, with 12 bases between them. Germline V lookup: CDR1 MGHDK, CDR2 SYGVNS.

This chain uses TRBV9 with TRBJ2-5, with D possibly being TRBD2 (5 bases). V lost 2 bases and J lost 7, with 6 bases in between. The CDR3 is made up of 11 amino acids. The germline CDR1 and CDR2 sequences are SGDLS and YYNGEE. The CDR3 nucleotides are TGTGCCAGCAGCGTTGGAGGGACCCAGTACTTC. Translation: CASSVGGTQYF.

Notes on this clone: At the DNA level, this CDR3 is encoded by other sequences in the same sample as well. The chain couples TRBV5-6 to TRBJ2-3; D remains ambiguous. CDR1 and CDR2 (germline): SGHDT, YYEEEE. V lost 0 bases and J 0 bases, leaving 5 bases between the germline ends. The CDR3 is 14 amino acids. CDR3 protein: CASSLVSSTDTQYF. For the CDR3, the DNA is TGTGCCAGCAGCTTGGTCTCTAGCACAGATACGCAGTATTTT.

The chain links TRBV28 to TRBJ1-6; 8 bases map to TRBD1. The ends lost 5 bases at V and 2 bases at J; junction bases unmatched: 11. Germline V gene sequence: CDR1 MDHEN, CDR2 SYDVKM. The CDR3 is 18 residues long. The CDR3 here is CASSPGGYDLAYNSPLHF. DNA for the CDR3: TGTGCCAGCAGTCCAGGGGGCTATGATTTAGCCTATAATTCACCCCTCCACTTT.

V is TRBV11-1 and J is TRBJ2-1, with a weak D call TRBD1 (6 bases). The germline V and J ends were trimmed by 9 bases and 8 bases, with 26 bases remaining between them. CDR1 is SGHAT and CDR2 is FQDESV in the germline V gene (reference sequence). The CDR3 spans 16 residues. CDR3 in amino acids: CARNWKDGQGWDEQFF. The DNA of the CDR3 is TGTGCCAGAAACTGGAAGGATGGGCAGGGGTGGGATGAGCAGTTCTTC.

The CDR3 bases are TGTGCCAGCAGCACCGGGTTCCACGAGACCCAGTACTTC. Translation gives CASSTGFHETQYF. This chain links TRBV6-5 with TRBJ2-5; D call uncertain. Germline values: CDR1 MNHEY, CDR2 SVGAGI. V was cut by 6 bases and J by 5 bases, with 13 bases left in between. The length of the CDR3 is 13 residues.

The chain couples TRBV5-6 to TRBJ1-2; 9 bases map to TRBD1. The CDR3 runs 16 residues. Trimming removed 0 bases from V and 7 bases from J; junction bases left unmatched: 10. Germline CDR1 is SGHDT and CDR2 is YYEEEE. CDR3 loop: CASSLERTGVQGGYTF. In nucleotides, the CDR3 is TGTGCCAGCAGCTTGGAGCGGACAGGGGTTCAGGGTGGCTACACCTTC.

The chain uses TRBV25-1 and TRBJ1-4; D not resolved. V lost 5 bases to trimming and J lost 1 base, with 8 bases between them. CDR1 and CDR2 from the germline V gene are MGHDK and SYGVNS. CDR3 length equals 14 residues. CDR3 residues: CASSTVGTNEKLFF. The CDR3 bases are TGTGCCAGCAGTACAGTTGGAACTAATGAAAAACTGTTTTTT. The full variable domain, its missing parts supplied by reference TRBV25-1 and TRBJ1-4, is EADIYQTPRYLVIGTGKKITLECSQTMGHDKMYWYQQDPGMELHLIHYSYGVNSTEKGDLSSESTVSRIRTEHFPLTLESARPSHTSQYLCASSTVGTNEKLFFGSGTQLSVL.

V gene TRBV2 combines with J gene TRBJ1-5; TRBD1 matches 8 bases. CDR3 size: 14 residues. CDR1 SNHLY and CDR2 FYNNEI come from the germline V gene. The V segment lost 7 bases and the J segment 5 bases; nucleotides outside the gene matches: 7. CDR3 coding DNA: TGTGCCAGCAAAGTTGCACAGGGGGATCAGCCCCAGCATTTT. Protein: CASKVAQGDQPQHF.

The V call is TRBV24-1, the J call TRBJ2-4; 7 positions agree with TRBD1. This CDR3 is 19 amino acids long. V shed 3 bases and J 0 bases; nucleotides not matched to a gene: 13. Looked up from germline, CDR1 is KGHDR and CDR2 is SFDVKD. CDR3 nucleotides: TGTGCCACCAGTGATCCTCCCCACGGACAGGACGAAGCCAAAAACATTCAGTACTTC. It encodes CATSDPPHGQDEAKNIQYF.